Listed below are T cell receptor beta chains from one sample, sequenced in a study of identical twins. TCRdb ran MiXCR on the 5' RACE reads and lists one entry per CDR3 protein. The sample has about 530,000 distinct CDR3 sequences, more than 20% seen once. These data are also associated with another study on yellow fever vaccine responses in identical twins.

Sequences were obtained from CD4+ T cells sorted from blood. The receptors originated from a woman under 30 in good health. The CDR3 runs from the conserved cysteine through the conserved F or W. A D gene is named only where the DNA matches it firmly. Expanded clones are given a class, and other clones once, few, many or no size at all.

NA,few,TRBJ1-6,TRBV20-1,CSAKTGLGDSPLHF,TGCAGTGCTAAAACAGGCTTGGGTGATTCACCCCTCCACTTT
NA,NA,TRBJ2-6,TRBV20-1,CSARIEFSGANVLTF,TGCAGTGCTAGAATCGAGTTCTCTGGGGCCAACGTCCTGACTTTC
TRBD1,NA,TRBJ1-1,TRBV20-1,CSARGDRGAAEAFF,TGCAGTGCTAGAGGGGACAGGGGTGCGGCTGAAGCTTTCTTT
NA,NA,TRBJ2-5,TRBV5-1,CASSLADARLETQYF,TGCGCCAGCAGCTTGGCCGACGCCCGATTAGAGACCCAGTACTTC
TRBD2,NA,TRBJ2-1,TRBV4-2,CASSQVLAGGFGEQFF,TGTGCCAGCAGCCAAGTTCTAGCGGGGGGGTTCGGTGAGCAGTTCTTC
NA,few,TRBJ2-5,TRBV6-8,CASEARDPGDPQETQYF,TGTGCCAGCGAAGCGAGGGATCCGGGGGACCCTCAAGAGACCCAGTACTTC
NA,NA,TRBJ2-3,TRBV2,CASSDWGRGDTQYF,TGTGCCAGCAGTGATTGGGGACGGGGGGATACGCAGTATTTT
TRBD2,few,TRBJ2-5,TRBV20-1,CSAGSTSRETQYF,TGCAGTGCCGGCTCGACTAGCCGGGAGACCCAGTACTTC
TRBD2,NA,TRBJ2-5,TRBV10-3,CAISEGVSGGHTRETQYF,TGTGCCATCAGTGAGGGGGTTAGCGGGGGACATACAAGAGAAACCCAGTACTTC
TRBD1,few,TRBJ2-2,TRBV10-3,CAISESGQGVFAGELFF,TGTGCCATCAGTGAATCCGGACAGGGAGTATTCGCCGGGGAGCTGTTTTTT
NA,NA,TRBJ2-3,TRBV9,CASSVDGTLSDTQYF,TGTGCCAGCAGCGTAGATGGGACGCTGTCTGATACGCAGTATTTT
NA,NA,TRBJ2-1,TRBV10-3,CAISEGLPNNEQFF,TGTGCCATCAGTGAGGGACTACCGAACAATGAGCAGTTCTTC
TRBD1,NA,TRBJ1-5,TRBV12-3/TRBV12-4,CASSRTGSQPQHF,TGTGCCAGCAGCAGGACAGGGAGTCAGCCCCAGCATTTT
NA,few,TRBJ1-1,TRBV29-1,CSVVGGTEAFF,TGCAGCGTTGTCGGGGGGACTGAAGCTTTCTTT
NA,NA,TRBJ2-7,TRBV29-1,CSVGAFEQYF,TGCAGCGTTGGGGCCTTCGAGCAGTACTTC
NA,NA,TRBJ1-4,TRBV11-2,CASSLGALEKLFF,TGTGCCAGCAGCTTAGGAGCACTTGAAAAACTGTTTTTT
TRBD2,NA,TRBJ2-3,TRBV10-3,CAISSSGGAADTQYF,TGTGCCATCAGTTCTAGCGGGGGGGCCGCAGATACGCAGTATTTT
NA,NA,TRBJ1-5,TRBV12-3/TRBV12-4,CASSTTNQPQHF,TGTGCCAGCAGCACCACAAATCAGCCCCAGCATTTT
NA,NA,TRBJ2-1,TRBV7-9,CASSFPGLGRTGEQFF,TGTGCCAGCAGCTTTCCAGGCCTTGGCCGCACCGGTGAGCAGTTCTTC
TRBD1,NA,TRBJ2-5,TRBV9,CASSVAGTVQETQYF,TGTGCCAGCAGCGTAGCTGGGACAGTACAAGAGACCCAGTACTTC
NA,few,TRBJ2-1,TRBV20-1,CSASLAASRYNEQFF,TGCAGTGCTAGTCTGGCCGCCTCCCGTTACAATGAGCAGTTCTTC